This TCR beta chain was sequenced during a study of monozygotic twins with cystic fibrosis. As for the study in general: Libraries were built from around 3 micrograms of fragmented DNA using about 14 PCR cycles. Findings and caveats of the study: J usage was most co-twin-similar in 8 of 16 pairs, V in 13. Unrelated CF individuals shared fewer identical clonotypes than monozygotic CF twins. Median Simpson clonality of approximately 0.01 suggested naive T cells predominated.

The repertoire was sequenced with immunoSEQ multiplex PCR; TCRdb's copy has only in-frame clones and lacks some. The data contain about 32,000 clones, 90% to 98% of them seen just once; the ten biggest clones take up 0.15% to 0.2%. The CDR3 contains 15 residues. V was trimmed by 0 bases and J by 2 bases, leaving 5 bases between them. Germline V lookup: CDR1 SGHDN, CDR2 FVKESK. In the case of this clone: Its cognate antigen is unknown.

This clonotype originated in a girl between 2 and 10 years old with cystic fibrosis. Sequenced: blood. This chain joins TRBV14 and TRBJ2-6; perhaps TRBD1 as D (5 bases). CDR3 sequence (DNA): TGTGCCAGCAGCCAAGACAGGGCTGGGGCCAACGTCCTGACTTTC. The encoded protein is CASSQDRAGANVLTF.